Shown below are 29 T cell receptor beta chains from a single sample sequenced in a study of beta chain features in type 1 diabetes. What was sequenced were expressed TCRB transcripts, since all of the isolated RNA had been reverse transcribed. Here immunoSEQ multiplex PCR was the method, and the copy in TCRdb shows in-frame clones only, minus some. The data show 200,000 to 250,000 clones, 9.6% seen once. The sample consisted of naive CD4+ T cells from blood. Every receptor here comes from a woman aged 18-29 years in good health.

The chain couples TRBV30 to TRBJ1-1, with TRBD1 identical over 7 bases. The CDR3 is 16 amino acids. Germline CDR1 is GTSNPN and CDR2 is SVGIG (reference sequence). Germline trimming cut 3 bases from V and 10 bases from J; bases unmatched to any gene: 20. The CDR3 reads CAWSRSTGVNEMGAFF. The CDR3 nucleotides are TGTGCCTGGAGCCGCTCAACAGGGGTCAACGAGATGGGAGCTTTCTTT. Looking up the rest from reference TRBV30 and TRBJ1-1 gives the full variable domain: SQTIHQWPATLVQPVGSPLSLECTVEGTSNPNLYWYRQAAGRGLQLLFYSVGIGQISSEVPQNLSASRPQDRQFILSSKKLLLSDSGFYLCAWSRSTGVNEMGAFFGQGTRLTVV.

V gene TRBV5-1 combines with J gene TRBJ1-5, with D unresolved. Per the germline V gene, CDR1 is SGHRS and CDR2 is YFSETQ. V was clipped by 0 bases and J by 3 bases, with 7 bases between them. This CDR3 contains 14 residues. CDR3: CASSLAGNNQPQHF. CDR3 sequence (DNA): TGCGCCAGCAGCTTGGCCGGTAACAATCAGCCCCAGCATTTT. The variable domain in full, completed from reference TRBV5-1 and TRBJ1-5, reads KAGVTQTPRYLIKTRGQQVTLSCSPISGHRSVSWYQQTPGQGLQFLFEYFSETQRNKGNFPGRFSGRQFSNSRSEMNVSTLELGDSALYLCASSLAGNNQPQHFGDGTRLSIL.

This clone was counted a few times. CDR3 coding DNA: TGCGCCAGCAGCTTGGATGCAGGGTATAATTCACCCCTCCACTTT. This gives the protein CASSLDAGYNSPLHF. This chain joins TRBV5-1 and TRBJ1-6; a possible D gene is TRBD1 (5 bases). This CDR3 is 15 amino acids long. Per germline, CDR1 SGHRS and CDR2 YFSETQ. Trimming removed 0 bases at V and 4 bases at J, with 8 bases between.

This chain's CDR3 is CSVRWGQESSYEQYF. CDR3 coding DNA: TGCAGCGTGAGGTGGGGACAAGAATCTTCCTACGAGCAGTACTTC. The chain carries TRBV29-1 and TRBJ2-5; maybe TRBD1 (6 bases). The better agreement between TRBJ2-7 and the DNA end casts doubt on the J call. The CDR3 spans 15 residues. Per the germline V gene, CDR1 is SQVTM and CDR2 is ANQGSEA.

This clone was seen a few times. V is TRBV5-1 and J is TRBJ2-2; TRBD2 aligns across 11 bases. This CDR3 region has 15 residues. Germline lookup yields CDR1 SGHRS and CDR2 YFSETQ. Unmatched junction bases numbered 3, after V lost 4 bases and J lost 4 bases. CDR3 in amino acids: CASSAGTSGTGELFF. DNA of the CDR3: TGCGCCAGCAGCGCAGGGACTAGCGGCACCGGGGAGCTGTTTTTT.

The chain recombines TRBV5-4 with TRBJ2-2, with 7 bases lining up with TRBD1. The J segment lost 6 bases and the V segment lost 4 bases, leaving 9 bases of the junction unmatched. CDR1 and CDR2 from the germline V gene are SGHNT and YYREEE (reference sequence). CDR3 size: 15 residues. CDR3 DNA sequence: TGTGCCAGCAGCCCTCCCAGGACAGGTCCCGGGGAGCTGTTTTTT. This sequence encodes CASSPPRTGPGELFF.

This chain links TRBV7-9 with TRBJ2-7, with TRBD1 as a possible D gene (5 bases). V was cut by 10 bases and J by 1 base, with 14 bases left in between. The CDR3 contains 13 residues. Germline CDR1 and CDR2: SEHNR and FQNEAQ (reference sequence). CDR3: CATDGRGSYEQYF. CDR3 DNA sequence: TGTGCCACTGACGGTAGGGGTTCCTACGAGCAGTACTTC.

The chain couples TRBV14 to TRBJ1-5; D is perhaps TRBD1 (5 bases). V was cut by 0 bases and J by 4 bases, with 16 bases left in between. Germline CDR1 reads SGHDN; CDR2 reads FVKESK. The CDR3 has 17 amino acids. The CDR3 here is CASSQDPRLSGNQPQHF. The CDR3 DNA sequence: TGTGCCAGCAGCCAAGATCCCAGGCTATCAGGGAATCAGCCCCAGCATTTT.

This clone was counted a few times. The rearrangement links TRBV19 to TRBJ1-1; D perhaps matches TRBD1 (6 bases). The germline CDR1 and CDR2 sequences are LNHDA and SQIVND (reference sequence). This CDR3 is built from 15 residues. V was clipped by 3 bases and J by 0 bases, with 11 bases between them. The CDR3 nucleotides are TGTGCCAGTAGTATCGGTAAGGGGGTGAACACTGAAGCTTTCTTT. Its protein product is CASSIGKGVNTEAFF.

This clone was seen a handful of times. This chain uses TRBV27 with TRBJ2-1; 9 nucleotides align to TRBD1. The CDR3 is made up of 15 amino acids. Germline V CDR1 and CDR2: MNHEY, SMNVEV (reference sequence). J gave up 11 bases and V 6 bases, and 14 bases lay outside the gene matches. CDR3 loop: CASRAVITGTGQQFF. Here the CDR3 DNA reads TGTGCCAGCAGAGCTGTAATTACCGGGACAGGGCAGCAGTTCTTC.

This clone was picked up many times. V and J are TRBV7-9 and TRBJ2-7; D perhaps matches TRBD1 (7 bases). Trimming removed 5 bases at V and 6 bases at J, with 11 bases between. The germline V gene encodes CDR1 SEHNR and CDR2 FQNEAQ (reference sequence). The CDR3 consists of 12 residues. CDR3 DNA sequence: TGTGCCAGCAGCCCCCAGGGGGGCGAGCAGTACTTC. Translated, it gives CASSPQGGEQYF.

V and J are TRBV9 and TRBJ1-1, with D possibly being TRBD1 (5 bases). This CDR3 is 16 amino acids long. V lost 0 bases to trimming and J lost 0 bases, with 12 bases between them. CDR1 and CDR2 (germline): SGDLS, YYNGEE. CDR3: CASSVAGGAMNTEAFF. The CDR3 DNA is TGTGCCAGCAGCGTAGCAGGAGGGGCCATGAACACTGAAGCTTTCTTT.

The rearrangement joins TRBV25-1 to TRBJ1-2, with TRBD1 matching 10 bases. The V segment lost 2 bases and the J segment 1 base; nucleotides outside the gene matches: 1. CDR1 MGHDK and CDR2 SYGVNS come from the germline V gene. This CDR3 contains 15 residues. The CDR3 here is CASSEGTGVNYGYTF. CDR3 DNA: TGTGCCAGCAGTGAAGGGACAGGGGTTAACTATGGCTACACCTTC.

The chain carries TRBV27 and TRBJ2-1; TRBD2 matches at 9 bases. Germline V lookup: CDR1 MNHEY, CDR2 SMNVEV (reference sequence). The CDR3 sequence is 15 residues long. The V gene end was trimmed by 3 bases and the J gene end by 8 bases; junction bases not matched to a gene: 8. The CDR3: CASSLAASGDHEQFF. DNA of the CDR3: TGTGCCAGCAGTTTGGCTGCTAGCGGGGATCATGAGCAGTTCTTC.

This clone came up many times. The chain couples TRBV7-9 to TRBJ2-6; the match to TRBD1 covers 7 bases. With 4 bases clipped from V and 0 bases from J, the junction kept 6 bases outside the gene matches. Germline V CDR1 and CDR2: SEHNR, FQNEAQ (reference sequence). The CDR3 is 17 amino acids. In DNA form, the CDR3 reads TGTGCCAGCAGCTCTACAGGGGTCAGCTCTGGGGCCAACGTCCTGACTTTC. This sequence encodes CASSSTGVSSGANVLTF.

The rearrangement uses TRBV4-2 and TRBJ2-5, with 10 nucleotides matching TRBD1. This CDR3 comprises 15 residues. Per the germline V gene, CDR1 is LGHNA and CDR2 is YNFKEQ. V gave up 0 bases and J gave up 7 bases; unmatched junction bases: 5. In DNA form, the CDR3 reads TGTGCCAGCAGCCAAGATATGGGACAGGGGTCGACCCAGTACTTC. Translating it yields CASSQDMGQGSTQYF.

There are many counts of this clone. The chain couples TRBV9 to TRBJ1-5, with 9 positions matching TRBD1. CDR1 and CDR2 (germline): SGDLS, YYNGEE. V was clipped by 3 bases and J by 5 bases; unmatched bases: 3. The CDR3 is made up of 14 amino acids. The chain's CDR3 is CASSAGTGHQPQHF. The CDR3 DNA follows: TGTGCCAGCAGCGCGGGGACAGGGCATCAGCCCCAGCATTTT.

The sample holds a few counts of this clone. The CDR3 sequence is CASRTGRVSNEQFF. DNA for the CDR3: TGCGCCAGCAGGACCGGGAGGGTGAGCAATGAGCAGTTCTTC. The V call is TRBV5-1, the J call TRBJ2-1, with 8 positions matching TRBD2. Germline V lookup: CDR1 SGHRS, CDR2 YFSETQ. Germline trimming cut 5 bases from V and 6 bases from J; bases unmatched to any gene: 7. This CDR3 spans 14 amino acids.

The chain employs TRBV27 and TRBJ2-1; the match to TRBD2 covers 8 bases. This CDR3 contains 15 residues. CDR1 MNHEY and CDR2 SMNVEV come from the germline V gene (reference sequence). After removal of 1 base from V and 7 bases from J, the junction contained 6 bases not matched to a gene. In nucleotides, the CDR3 is TGTGCCAGCAGTTTATTAAGCGGGGGAGTGAATGAGCAGTTCTTC. Its protein is CASSLLSGGVNEQFF.

This clone was detected a few times. The rearrangement joins TRBV5-1 to TRBJ2-3; maybe TRBD1 (5 bases). The germline gives CDR1 SGHRS, CDR2 YFSETQ. This CDR3 has 15 residues. V lost 2 bases to trimming and J lost 0 bases, with 10 bases between them. CDR3 DNA: TGCGCCAGCAGCTTACAGGAGCCTAGCACAGATACGCAGTATTTT. It is translated as CASSLQEPSTDTQYF.

The table lists this clone with a few counts. The gene calls are TRBV7-9 and TRBJ2-7; 7 positions agree with TRBD1. V lost 3 bases and J lost 6; bases outside the gene matches: 2. Germline CDR1 SEHNR, CDR2 FQNEAQ (reference sequence). This CDR3 is 12 amino acids long. The CDR3 nucleotides are TGTGCCAGCAGCTTCTCAGGGGGCGAGCAGTACTTC. Protein sequence: CASSFSGGEQYF.

V gene TRBV27 combines with J gene TRBJ2-7; TRBD2 is a possible D gene (5 bases). The CDR3 sequence is 14 residues long. Germline CDR1 and CDR2: MNHEY and SMNVEV (reference sequence). V was pared by 8 bases and J by 6 bases, with 20 bases between. CDR3 DNA: TGTGCCAGCGGTCTTCGGGGAAGGTTGGGCGAGCAGTACTTC. Translated: CASGLRGRLGEQYF.

The chain carries TRBV7-3 and TRBJ2-1, with 10 bases that match TRBD2. V shed 5 bases, J shed 5 bases, and the junction held 9 bases outside the gene matches. This CDR3 comprises 16 residues. Germline CDR1 and CDR2: SGHTA and FQGTGA. The DNA for the CDR3 is TGTGCCAGCAGCGACATAGCGGGGGGCCCCCACAATGAGCAGTTCTTC. Residues: CASSDIAGGPHNEQFF.

The table lists this clone with a few counts. This chain uses TRBV2 with TRBJ2-2, with a weak D call TRBD2 (5 bases). The CDR3 extends over 14 amino acids. Trimming cost V 6 bases and J 6 bases, with 14 bases left between them. Germline assignment: CDR1 SNHLY and CDR2 FYNNEI. CDR3 in amino acids: CASRTIAGSGELFF. As DNA, the CDR3 is TGTGCCAGCAGGACCATTGCGGGCTCCGGGGAGCTGTTTTTT.

This clone was observed a handful of times. V gene TRBV9 combines with J gene TRBJ1-1, with 8 bases fitting TRBD1. Germline V gene data show CDR1 as SGDLS and CDR2 as YYNGEE. The CDR3 covers 15 residues. After removal of 4 bases from V and 4 bases from J, the junction contained 9 bases not matched to a gene. The CDR3: CASSLLGQGSTEAFF. The CDR3, as DNA: TGTGCCAGCAGCCTGTTAGGACAGGGCAGCACTGAAGCTTTCTTT.

This clone was counted only a few times. J is TRBJ1-2 and V is TRBV30; a weak D match, TRBD1 (5 bases). The CDR3 consists of 13 residues. CDR1 GTSNPN and CDR2 SVGIG come from the germline V gene (reference sequence). Between the trimmed V and J ends, which lost 0 bases and 5 bases, there was a span of 10 bases. The CDR3 is CAWSVGEGYGYTF. DNA for the CDR3: TGTGCCTGGAGTGTAGGGGAAGGGTATGGCTACACCTTC. Using reference TRBV30 and TRBJ1-2 for the parts outside the CDR3, the full variable domain is SQTIHQWPATLVQPVGSPLSLECTVEGTSNPNLYWYRQAAGRGLQLLFYSVGIGQISSEVPQNLSASRPQDRQFILSSKKLLLSDSGFYLCAWSVGEGYGYTFGSGTRLTVV.

The V gene is TRBV30, the J gene TRBJ1-5, with a weak D call TRBD1 (6 bases). This CDR3 region has 16 residues. The germline V gene encodes CDR1 GTSNPN and CDR2 SVGIG (reference sequence). V lost 5 bases and J 1 base, leaving 18 bases between the germline ends. CDR3 residues: CAWAPRQAKSNQPQHF. In DNA, the CDR3 is TGTGCCTGGGCCCCCAGACAGGCTAAGAGCAATCAGCCCCAGCATTTT.

This clone was detected many times. The chain has TRBV7-2 and TRBJ2-1, with a tentative D call TRBD1 (5 bases). V lost 1 base to trimming and J lost 10 bases, with 14 bases between them. The germline V gene has CDR1 SGHTA and CDR2 FQGNSA. This CDR3 spans 14 amino acids. CDR3 loop: CASSLGGWLNEQFF. For the CDR3, the DNA is TGTGCCAGCAGCTTAGGGGGCTGGTTAAACGAGCAGTTCTTC. The whole variable domain, filled in from reference TRBV7-2 and TRBJ2-1, reads GAGVSQSPSNKVTEKGKDVELRCDPISGHTALYWYRQSLGQGLEFLIYFQGNSAPDKSGLPSDRFSAERTGGSVSTLTIQRTQQEDSAVYLCASSLGGWLNEQFFGPGTRLTVL.

The table lists this clone with a few counts. The V and J genes are TRBV6-5 and TRBJ2-7, with TRBD1 matching over 9 bases. With 9 bases clipped from V and 4 bases from J, the junction kept 13 bases outside the gene matches. The length of the CDR3 is 15 residues. CDR1 and CDR2 from the germline V gene are MNHEY and SVGAGI. DNA for the CDR3: TGTGCCAGTAGTCCGAGGTGGGACAGGGCGTACGAGCAGTACTTC. Its translation: CASSPRWDRAYEQYF.